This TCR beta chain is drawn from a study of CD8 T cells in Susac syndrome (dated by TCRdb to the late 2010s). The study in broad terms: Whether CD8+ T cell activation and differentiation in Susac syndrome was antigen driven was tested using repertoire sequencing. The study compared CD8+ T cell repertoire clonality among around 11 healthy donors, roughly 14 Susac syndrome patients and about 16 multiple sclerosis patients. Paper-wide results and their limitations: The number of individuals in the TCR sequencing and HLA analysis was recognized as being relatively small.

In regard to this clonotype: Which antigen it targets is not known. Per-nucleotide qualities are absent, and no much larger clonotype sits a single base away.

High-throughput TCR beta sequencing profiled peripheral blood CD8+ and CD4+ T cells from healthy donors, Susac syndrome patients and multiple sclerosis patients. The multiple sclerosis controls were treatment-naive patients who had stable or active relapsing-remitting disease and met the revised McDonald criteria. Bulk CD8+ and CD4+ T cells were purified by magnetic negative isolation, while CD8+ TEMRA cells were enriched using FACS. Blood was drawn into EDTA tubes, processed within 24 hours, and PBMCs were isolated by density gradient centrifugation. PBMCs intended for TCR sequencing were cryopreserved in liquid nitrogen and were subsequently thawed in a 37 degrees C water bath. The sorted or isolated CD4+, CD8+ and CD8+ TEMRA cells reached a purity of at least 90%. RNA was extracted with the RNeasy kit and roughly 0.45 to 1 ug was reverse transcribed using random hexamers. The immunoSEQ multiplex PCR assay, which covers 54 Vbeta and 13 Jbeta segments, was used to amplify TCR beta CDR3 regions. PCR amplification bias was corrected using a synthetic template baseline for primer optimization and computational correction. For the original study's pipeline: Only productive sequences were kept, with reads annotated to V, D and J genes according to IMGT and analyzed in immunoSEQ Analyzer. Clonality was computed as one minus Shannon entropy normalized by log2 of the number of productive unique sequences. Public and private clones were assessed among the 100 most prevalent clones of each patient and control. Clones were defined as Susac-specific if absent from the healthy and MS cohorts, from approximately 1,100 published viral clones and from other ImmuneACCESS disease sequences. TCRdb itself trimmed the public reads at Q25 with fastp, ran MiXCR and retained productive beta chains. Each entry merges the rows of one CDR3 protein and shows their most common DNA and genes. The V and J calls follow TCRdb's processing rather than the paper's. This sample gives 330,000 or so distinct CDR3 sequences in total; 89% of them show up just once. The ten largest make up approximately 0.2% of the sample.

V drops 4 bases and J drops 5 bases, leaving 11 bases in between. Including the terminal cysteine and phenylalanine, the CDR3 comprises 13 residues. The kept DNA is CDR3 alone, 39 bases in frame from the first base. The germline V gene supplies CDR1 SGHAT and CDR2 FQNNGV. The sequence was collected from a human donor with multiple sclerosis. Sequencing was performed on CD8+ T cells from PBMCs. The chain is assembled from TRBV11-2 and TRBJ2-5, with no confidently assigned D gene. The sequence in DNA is TGTGCCAGCAGCTCTCCCCGATCCGAGACCCAGTACTTC. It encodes CASSSPRSETQYF. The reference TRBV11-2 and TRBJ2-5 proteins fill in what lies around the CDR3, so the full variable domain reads EAGVAQSPRYKIIEKRQSVAFWCNPISGHATLYWYQQILGQGPKLLIQFQNNGVVDDSQLPKDRFSAERLKGVDSTLKIQPAKLEDSAVYLCASSSPRSETQYFGPGTRLLVL.